This TCR beta chain was retrieved from a study of chemoradiotherapy in HPV16-positive cancers. Study context: Candidate HPV-specific T-cell clones and common TCR motifs came from functional assays in two HPV16-positive patients.

Remarks on this clone: As yet, its antigen is unknown.

Samples were taken several times over chemoradiotherapy. Looked up from germline, CDR1 is MNHGY and CDR2 is SAAAGT. The CDR3 is 19 amino acids. The germline V and J ends were trimmed by 0 bases and 10 bases, with 28 bases remaining between them. Findings and limits, study-wide: In HPV16-positive patients, HPV-responsive T-cell expansion tracked better recurrence-free survival. Candidate HPV-specific clones and E7-related TCR motifs grew in tumor during treatment.

Data came from immunoSEQ multiplex PCR; TCRdb stores just in-frame clones and leaves some out. The sample lists 30,000 or so clones, approximately 88% occurring once. The sequence was collected from a human donor with HPV-associated anogenital cancer. Sequencing used blood, obtained from a patient who underwent chemoradiotherapy. This sequence joins TRBV6-8 and TRBJ2-1; the D gene is possibly TRBD1 (6 bases). Here the CDR3 reads CASSYSRFMSKTGPGEQFF. The DNA for the CDR3 is TGTGCCAGCAGTTACTCGAGGTTTATGTCGAAGACAGGCCCGGGCGAGCAGTTCTTC.